A selection of T cell receptor beta chains follows, all from one sample in a study of cytomegalovirus exposure and HLA in healthy donors. Some clones are missing from TCRdb's copy, which holds only in-frame ones; the method was immunoSEQ multiplex PCR. The sample lists roughly 120,000 clones; around 85% were seen once. Material: PBMCs. The receptors were gathered from a man younger than 40 in good health and CMV-seropositive. Both conserved end residues are trimmed from each CDR3. A D gene is named only where the DNA matches it firmly.

cdr3_length	d_call	v_call	j_call	cdr3_aa
13	NA	TRBV9	TRBJ2-5	ASSVGGRYQETQY
11	NA	TRBV7-9	TRBJ2-7	ASRTVGSREQY
12	NA	TRBV19	TRBJ2-1	AIPYRELRYEQF
12	TRBD2	TRBV4-1	NA	ASSTSGGPYEQY
10	NA	TRBV6-5	NA	ASTETSGEQY
12	TRBD2	TRBV6-5	TRBJ2-1	ASSESGGVYEQF
13	NA	TRBV5-8	TRBJ1-4	ASSQDDALAEKLF
14	TRBD2	TRBV15	TRBJ2-1	ATSRVGSGGGPREF
13	TRBD1	TRBV11-2	TRBJ2-7	ASSLGGQGGYEQY
13	TRBD2	TRBV6-4	NA	ANLETRGGNYEQY
12	NA	TRBV5-1	TRBJ1-4	ASSLTGSNEKLF
12	NA	TRBV7-9	TRBJ1-1	ASSRGQSNTEAF
14	NA	TRBV29-1	TRBJ1-1	SVGPPRGKVNTEAF
12	NA	TRBV19	TRBJ1-1	ASSITGGNTEAF
16	NA	TRBV19	TRBJ2-7	ASSPRTGRDTRAYGQY
11	NA	TRBV9	TRBJ2-7	ASSVLTGDEQY
12	TRBD1	TRBV5-1	TRBJ2-2	ASSFTGATGELF
16	TRBD2	TRBV15	TRBJ2-2	ATSSIAGGDLNTGELF
14	TRBD1	TRBV10-3	TRBJ2-7	AISESGQGGSYEQY
14	NA	TRBV29-1	TRBJ1-2	SVEGYRVLPPGGYT
17	TRBD2	TRBV7-8	TRBJ2-2	ASSWGVGSGGTNTGELF
15	NA	TRBV4-3	TRBJ1-3	ASSQEPPRSAGNTIY
13	NA	TRBV5-1	TRBJ1-6	ASSLDQGLISPLH
12	TRBD1	TRBV19	TRBJ2-7	ASSPTGGLYEQY
11	NA	TRBV5-6	TRBJ1-6	ASSLAGHSPLH
15	NA	TRBV29-1	TRBJ1-1	SVNSVLPGQQNTEAF
12	TRBD1	TRBV13	TRBJ2-7	ASRGQGLFDEQY
14	NA	TRBV6-6	TRBJ1-1	ASSYPGTYAATEAF
14	TRBD1	TRBV6-1	TRBJ2-1	ASSEARTGLYNEQF
11	NA	TRBV7-6	TRBJ2-5	ASREAYQETQY
12	TRBD2	TRBV4-3	TRBJ2-5	ASSQQAGEETQY
14	TRBD1	TRBV18	TRBJ1-1	ASSPRQGTMNTEAF
11	TRBD1	TRBV10-1	TRBJ1-2	ASSVDRDNGYT
11	NA	TRBV27	TRBJ1-2	ASSLMRQGSYT
14	NA	TRBV11-2	TRBJ2-5	ASSLEWGPDEETQY
13	TRBD2	TRBV14	TRBJ2-7	ASSPTSGGTYEQY
14	TRBD2	TRBV25-1	TRBJ2-3	ASSAGTSGHTDTQY
17	TRBD2	TRBV5-1	TRBJ2-4	ASREPGLAGSLAKNIQY
15	NA	TRBV9	TRBJ2-7	ASSVEGGASGTYEQY
11	NA	TRBV2	TRBJ2-7	AGRPGTHYEQY